The next 17 T cell receptor beta chains were all read from a single sample in a study of shared clonotypes between healthy human individuals. Clones were sequenced by immunoSEQ multiplex PCR, and TCRdb holds only the in-frame ones, with some missing. This table holds hundreds of thousands of clones, roughly 95% found once. The naive CD8 population came from CD45RO-negative cells selected for CCR7, without terminally differentiated effector memory CD45RA+ cells. The sample taken for sequencing was naive CD8+ T cells sorted from blood. Receptors were obtained from a woman in her twenties or thirties in good health.

This chain connects TRBV29-1 to TRBJ2-7; D remains ambiguous. The CDR3 covers 11 residues. From germline, CDR1 is SQVTM and CDR2 ANQGSEA. Trimming stripped 7 bases from V and 2 bases from J, with 9 bases between. CDR3 in amino acids: CSALVPYEQYF. The CDR3 bases are TGCAGCGCCCTTGTCCCCTACGAGCAGTACTTC.

The CDR3 loop is CASSPLFGAEIYNEQFF. As DNA, the CDR3 is TGTGCCAGCAGCCCATTGTTTGGGGCGGAGATTTACAATGAGCAGTTCTTC. V gene TRBV7-9 combines with J gene TRBJ2-1; TRBD1 might be the D (5 bases). In germline, CDR1 is SEHNR, CDR2 FQNEAQ (reference sequence). The CDR3 is 17 amino acids. V shed 5 bases and J shed 4 bases, with 21 bases lying between them.

The J gene is TRBJ2-1, the V gene TRBV29-1; possibly TRBD2 for D (6 bases). Deletions cut 4 bases from V and 6 bases from J, with 19 bases between. CDR3 length: 15 amino acids. From germline, CDR1 is SQVTM and CDR2 ANQGSEA. CDR3 in DNA: TGCAGCGTTGGCGGCAGCGGGCGTAATGTCAATGAGCAGTTCTTC. Protein: CSVGGSGRNVNEQFF.

V usage is TRBV4-2 and J usage is TRBJ1-5; possible D gene TRBD1, 5 bases. Trimming removed 0 bases from V and 5 bases from J, with 8 bases in between. CDR1 and CDR2 from the germline V gene are LGHNA and YNFKEQ. This CDR3 has 14 residues. In DNA form, the CDR3 reads TGTGCCAGCAGCCAAGAGCAGGGCCATCAGCCCCAGCATTTT. Protein sequence: CASSQEQGHQPQHF.

The CDR3 nucleotides are TGTGCCAGCAGTTTATTGGGAACTTTCGCCTACAATGAGCAGTTCTTC. Protein sequence: CASSLLGTFAYNEQFF. This rearrangement joins TRBV28 to TRBJ2-1, with D hard to call. The germline V and J ends were trimmed by 1 base and 2 bases, with 12 bases remaining between them. Germline assignment: CDR1 MDHEN and CDR2 SYDVKM. The CDR3 runs 16 residues.

The chain is built from TRBV13 and TRBJ2-7, with D unresolved. V lost 0 bases to trimming and J lost 3 bases, with 6 bases between them. This CDR3 comprises 13 residues. The germline CDR1 and CDR2 sequences are PRHDT and FYEKMQ (reference sequence). The CDR3 DNA follows: TGTGCCAGCAGCTTAGGCGAAGGCTACGAGCAGTACTTC. Translation: CASSLGEGYEQYF.

The rearrangement uses TRBV20-1 and TRBJ2-1, with D possibly TRBD1 on 6 matching bases. V was shortened by 2 bases and J by 10 bases, with 9 bases between the two germline ends. Germline-derived CDR1 and CDR2 are DFQATT and SNEGSKA (reference sequence). This CDR3 is built from 11 residues. This CDR3 is CSARWTEEQFF. CDR3 DNA sequence: TGCAGTGCTAGATGGACAGAAGAGCAGTTCTTC.

V gene TRBV2 combines with J gene TRBJ1-1, with D possibly matching TRBD1 (6 bases). The V end lost 10 bases, the J end lost 5 bases, and 14 bases lay between the germline ends. Germline V gene sequence: CDR1 SNHLY, CDR2 FYNNEI. The CDR3 totals 12 residues. The CDR3, as DNA: TGTGCCAACTCACAGGGTTGGACTGAAGCTTTCTTT. Amino acids: CANSQGWTEAFF.

This rearrangement joins TRBV4-1 to TRBJ2-7, with D unclear. The CDR3 runs 15 residues. From germline, CDR1 is MGHRA and CDR2 YSYEKL. Trimming stripped 2 bases from V and 3 bases from J, with 14 bases between. CDR3 amino acids: CASSQNQAIGYEQYF. In DNA, the CDR3 is TGCGCCAGCAGCCAAAACCAGGCCATAGGCTACGAGCAGTACTTC.

The chain links TRBV4-2 to TRBJ1-1, with D hard to call. Trimming pared 2 bases from V and 6 bases from J, leaving 10 bases between. The CDR3 contains 13 residues. Germline-derived CDR1 and CDR2 are LGHNA and YNFKEQ. CDR3 protein: CASSQLGDAEAFF. In DNA form, the CDR3 reads TGTGCCAGCAGCCAACTCGGTGACGCTGAAGCTTTCTTT.

The chain is built from TRBV11-2 and TRBJ2-2; possible D gene TRBD2, 6 bases. Per the germline V gene, CDR1 is SGHAT and CDR2 is FQNNGV. The CDR3 loop spans 19 amino acids. Deletions cut 5 bases from V and 2 bases from J, with 24 bases between. The CDR3 DNA sequence: TGTGCCAGCAGCCCAGTGTTCTTAGCGGACTTGGCTAACACCGGGGAGCTGTTTTTT. It encodes CASSPVFLADLANTGELFF.

The V gene is TRBV11-1, the J gene TRBJ2-1, with 11 bases that match TRBD2. The trim removed 0 bases at V and 4 bases at J, leaving 5 bases unmatched. This CDR3 spans 17 amino acids. CDR1 and CDR2 from the germline V gene are SGHAT and FQDESV (reference sequence). The CDR3 sequence is CASSLAELAGGYNEQFF. Here the CDR3 DNA reads TGTGCCAGCAGCTTAGCGGAGCTAGCGGGAGGATACAATGAGCAGTTCTTC. The whole variable domain, filled in from reference TRBV11-1 and TRBJ2-1, reads EAEVAQSPRYKITEKSQAVAFWCDPISGHATLYWYRQILGQGPELLVQFQDESVVDDSQLPKDRFSAERLKGVDSTLKIQPAELGDSAMYLCASSLAELAGGYNEQFFGPGTRLTVL.

The chain employs TRBV29-1 and TRBJ2-1; 10 bases match TRBD1. CDR1 and CDR2 from the germline V gene are SQVTM and ANQGSEA. V shed 2 bases and J 2 bases; nucleotides not matched to a gene: 3. The CDR3 spans 15 residues. CDR3 in DNA: TGCAGCGTTGAACCTGGACAGGGGGCCTACAATGAGCAGTTCTTC. As protein: CSVEPGQGAYNEQFF.

The chain combines TRBV7-9 with TRBJ2-7, with D unclear. Looked up from germline, CDR1 is SEHNR and CDR2 is FQNEAQ (reference sequence). This CDR3 contains 14 residues. V gave up 5 bases and J gave up 0 bases, with 11 bases separating them. CDR3 DNA: TGTGCCAGCAGCCTGACACCGAGCTCCTACGAGCAGTACTTC. Its translation: CASSLTPSSYEQYF.

The rearrangement uses TRBV6-5 and TRBJ2-1; 9 positions agree with TRBD2. The length of the CDR3 is 15 residues. Germline V lookup: CDR1 MNHEY, CDR2 SVGAGI. The ends lost 6 bases at V and 6 bases at J; junction bases unmatched: 9. This CDR3 reads CASSRIAGVGNEQFF. CDR3 nucleotide sequence: TGTGCCAGCAGCCGTATAGCGGGAGTTGGCAATGAGCAGTTCTTC.

The chain links TRBV5-8 to TRBJ2-1, with a possible D match to TRBD2 (6 bases). Germline V CDR1 and CDR2: SGHTS, YDEGEE. With 5 bases removed from V and 1 base from J, the gap between germline ends came to 13 bases. The CDR3 runs to 15 residues. CDR3 nucleotides: TGTGCCAGCAGTCCGGGAGCGGGTTCCTACAATGAGCAGTTCTTC. Protein product: CASSPGAGSYNEQFF.

Comments on this clone: The same CDR3 can be traced to other DNA sequences in this sample. J is TRBJ1-5 and V is TRBV19; D is undetermined. Germline CDR1 LNHDA, CDR2 SQIVND (reference sequence). This CDR3 has 14 amino acids. The V gene lost 3 bases and the J gene lost 2 bases, with 8 bases spanning the gap. The DNA of the CDR3 is TGTGCCAGTAGTATCCGGGATCGCAATCAGCCCCAGCATTTT. This translates into CASSIRDRNQPQHF.